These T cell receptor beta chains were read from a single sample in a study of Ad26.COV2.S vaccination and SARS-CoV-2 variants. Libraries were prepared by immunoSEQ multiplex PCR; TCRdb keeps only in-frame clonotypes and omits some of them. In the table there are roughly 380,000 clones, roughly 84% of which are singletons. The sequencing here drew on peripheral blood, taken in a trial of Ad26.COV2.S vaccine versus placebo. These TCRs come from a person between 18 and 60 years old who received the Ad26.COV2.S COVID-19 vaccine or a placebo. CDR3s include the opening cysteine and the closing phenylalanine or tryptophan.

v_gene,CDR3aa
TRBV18,CASSPRTRNTGELFF
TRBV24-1,CATSDRTGTGTVTDTQYF
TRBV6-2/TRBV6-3,CASSYTRGTNQETQYF
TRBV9,CASSSWTSGREETQYF
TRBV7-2,CASSLGAASGSQETQYF
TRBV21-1,CASSKRTYNSPLHF
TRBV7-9,CASSLASAEQFF
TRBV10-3,CAIRYSVGTGSTDTQYF
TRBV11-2,CASSLGAQGVGETQYF
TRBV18,CASSRQGGNGYTF
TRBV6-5,CASSYSGGLGSDTQYF
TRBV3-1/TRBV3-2,CASSGGYNEQFF
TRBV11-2,CASSYLPGPGGNTIYF
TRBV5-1,CASSQVQGAKNIQYF
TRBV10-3,CAISESGQSNQPQHF
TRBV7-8,CASSSDRGTGGSHNEQFF
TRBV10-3,CAISQSTGGNQPQHF
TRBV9,CASSVGISYNEQFF
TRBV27,CASSPVSTGGGQPQHF
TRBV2,CASEGALTTTDTQYF
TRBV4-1,CASSQVAGTDNSPLHF
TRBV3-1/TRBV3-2,CASSPLPPGQGRYEQYF
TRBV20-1,CSARLDPEQYF
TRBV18,CASSPRGTGTDEQYF
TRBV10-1,CASSEPLHKVRGWGSPLHF
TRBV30,CAWLTGYPGELFF
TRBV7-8,CASSTRTGGNEKLFF
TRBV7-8,CASSLERGVPGELFF
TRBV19,CAIETGIGGYTF
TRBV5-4,CASSFGQGQQSPLHF
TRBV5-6,CASSLERKYTGELFF
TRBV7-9,CASSLALAGKQETQYF
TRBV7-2,CASSLGQSYNEQFF
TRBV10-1,CASRDRSSYNEQFF
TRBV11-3,CASSLGGGISPLHF
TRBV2,CASSTRLTNTGELFF
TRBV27,CASRRDRGWNEQFF
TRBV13,CASSAWTGGTVGYGYTF